A single sample gave rise to the 26 T cell receptor beta chains below, sequenced in a study of cytomegalovirus exposure and HLA in healthy donors. 60 Vbeta and 13 Jbeta primers were used in PCR. Profiling relied on immunoSEQ multiplex PCR, and the TCRdb table lists in-frame clones only, not all of them. The data show 130,000 or so clones, around 80% seen once. The specimen sequenced was PBMCs. These receptors were collected from a woman between 50 and 59 years old in good health and CMV-seropositive.

The chain is built from TRBV6-5 and TRBJ2-3; D not certain. The CDR3 sequence is 13 residues long. CDR1 is MNHEY and CDR2 is SVGAGI in the germline V gene. The V gene lost 7 bases and the J gene lost 1 base, with 9 bases spanning the gap. The CDR3 bases are TGTGCCAGCACATTTTCGGGCACAGATACGCAGTATTTT. It is translated as CASTFSGTDTQYF.

The gene calls are TRBV7-9 and TRBJ2-2, with D possibly matching TRBD2 (6 bases). Per germline, CDR1 SEHNR and CDR2 FQNEAQ (reference sequence). The CDR3 contains 13 residues. V gave up 6 bases and J gave up 3 bases, with 8 bases separating them. This CDR3 is CASSPGDTGELFF. The CDR3 DNA sequence: TGTGCCAGCAGTCCGGGAGACACCGGGGAGCTGTTTTTT. Full variable domain (remainder filled in from reference TRBV7-9 and TRBJ2-2): DTGVSQNPRHKITKRGQNVTFRCDPISEHNRLYWYRQTLGQGPEFLTYFQNEAQLEKSRLLSDRFSAERPKGSFSTLEIQRTEQGDSAMYLCASSPGDTGELFFGEGSRLTVL.

The chain uses TRBV27 and TRBJ2-1, with a tentative D call TRBD2 (5 bases). Germline-derived CDR1 and CDR2 are MNHEY and SMNVEV (reference sequence). CDR3 size: 13 residues. The germline V and J ends were trimmed by 10 bases and 9 bases, with 19 bases remaining between them. The CDR3 region is CATTLLGSSEQFF. CDR3 nucleotide sequence: TGTGCCACTACACTACTAGGGTCGAGTGAGCAGTTCTTC.

The chain employs TRBV6-5 and TRBJ1-1; 9 bases line up with TRBD1. Losses at the gene ends were 6 bases for V and 1 base for J; bases not matched to a gene: 6. The CDR3 sequence is 15 residues long. CDR1 MNHEY and CDR2 SVGAGI come from the germline V gene. DNA for the CDR3: TGTGCCAGCAGAGGCCAGGGACAGGGGAACACTGAAGCTTTCTTT. Protein: CASRGQGQGNTEAFF.

V gene TRBV5-1 combines with J gene TRBJ2-3; the D gene is possibly TRBD1 (5 bases). The CDR3 loop spans 18 amino acids. The germline V gene has CDR1 SGHRS and CDR2 YFSETQ. The germline V and J ends were trimmed by 1 base and 2 bases, with 20 bases remaining between them. This chain's CDR3 is CASSLSFSAGKDTDTQYF. The DNA of the CDR3 is TGCGCCAGCAGCTTGTCCTTTTCGGCAGGGAAGGACACAGATACGCAGTATTTT.

The chain carries TRBV7-2 and TRBJ2-3; the match to TRBD2 covers 12 bases. Germline V gives CDR1 SGHTA, CDR2 FQGNSA. V shed 5 bases, J shed 2 bases, and the junction held 5 bases outside the gene matches. The length of the CDR3 is 16 residues. CDR3 coding DNA: TGTGCCAGCAGCACCCGACTAGCGGGGGCCACAGATACGCAGTATTTT. Translated: CASSTRLAGATDTQYF. The whole variable domain, filled in from reference TRBV7-2 and TRBJ2-3, reads GAGVSQSPSNKVTEKGKDVELRCDPISGHTALYWYRQSLGQGLEFLIYFQGNSAPDKSGLPSDRFSAERTGGSVSTLTIQRTQQEDSAVYLCASSTRLAGATDTQYFGPGTRLTVL.

The sample holds one count of this clone. The chain has TRBV9 and TRBJ2-7; TRBD2 matches 11 bases. Germline CDR1 reads SGDLS; CDR2 reads YYNGEE. The CDR3 length is 15 residues. With 2 bases clipped from V and 2 bases from J, the junction kept 3 bases outside the gene matches. CDR3 loop: CASSVGTSGPYEQYF. Here the CDR3 DNA reads TGTGCCAGCAGCGTGGGGACTAGCGGCCCCTACGAGCAGTACTTC.

This rearrangement joins TRBV5-1 to TRBJ2-5, with TRBD1 matching over 10 bases. CDR3 length: 14 residues. Per germline, CDR1 SGHRS and CDR2 YFSETQ. V was clipped by 4 bases and J by 2 bases; unmatched bases: 2. The CDR3 reads CASSTGQGQETQYF. For the CDR3, the DNA is TGCGCCAGCAGCACGGGACAGGGGCAAGAGACCCAGTACTTC.

There are a few counts of this clone. J is TRBJ1-4 and V is TRBV6-5, with D uncertain. Per the germline V gene, CDR1 is MNHEY and CDR2 is SVGAGI. The length of the CDR3 is 12 residues. V gave up 7 bases and J gave up 8 bases, with 11 bases separating them. The CDR3, as DNA: TGTGCCAGCACACGGGGTTCCGAAAAACTGTTTTTT. This gives the protein CASTRGSEKLFF.

This sequence joins TRBV7-9 and TRBJ2-7; the match to TRBD2 covers 11 bases. Germline-derived CDR1 and CDR2 are SEHNR and FQNEAQ (reference sequence). The CDR3 contains 16 residues. V lost 1 base to trimming and J lost 3 bases; unmatched junction nucleotides: 5. The CDR3 protein is CASSLGASGGIYEQYF. The CDR3 DNA follows: TGTGCCAGCAGCTTAGGGGCTAGCGGGGGGATCTACGAGCAGTACTTC. The full variable domain, its missing parts supplied by reference TRBV7-9 and TRBJ2-7, is DTGVSQNPRHKITKRGQNVTFRCDPISEHNRLYWYRQTLGQGPEFLTYFQNEAQLEKSRLLSDRFSAERPKGSFSTLEIQRTEQGDSAMYLCASSLGASGGIYEQYFGPGTRLTVT.

There are a few counts of this clone. J is TRBJ1-1 and V is TRBV6-5, with D unclear. V was cut by 6 bases and J by 2 bases, with 4 bases left in between. CDR3 length equals 11 residues. CDR1 is MNHEY, CDR2 SVGAGI, per germline. CDR3 nucleotide sequence: TGTGCCAGCAGAGCTAACACTGAAGCTTTCTTT. Translated, it gives CASRANTEAFF.

The genes are TRBV27 and TRBJ1-1; the D gene is possibly TRBD1 (6 bases). Trimming pared 4 bases from V and 0 bases from J, leaving 9 bases between. The CDR3 spans 14 residues. CDR1 MNHEY and CDR2 SMNVEV come from the germline V gene (reference sequence). The CDR3 DNA sequence: TGTGCCAGCAGTTGGGACAATATGAACACTGAAGCTTTCTTT. This sequence encodes CASSWDNMNTEAFF.

This sequence joins TRBV5-1 and TRBJ1-5; D not resolved. The CDR3 is 15 amino acids. Germline CDR1 reads SGHRS; CDR2 reads YFSETQ. V lost 0 bases and J lost 4, with 11 bases in between. The CDR3 here is CASSLVITENQPQHF. The DNA for the CDR3 is TGCGCCAGCAGCTTGGTGATAACGGAGAATCAGCCCCAGCATTTT.

The chain is built from TRBV7-2 and TRBJ2-3, with a possible D match to TRBD1 (5 bases). The CDR3 totals 14 residues. Per the germline V gene, CDR1 is SGHTA and CDR2 is FQGNSA. Trimming removed 1 base from V and 1 base from J, with 6 bases in between. Written as DNA, the CDR3 is TGTGCCAGCAGCTTAGTAGGGGGCACAGATACGCAGTATTTT. Protein: CASSLVGGTDTQYF.

V and J are TRBV30 and TRBJ1-4; D gene uncertain. Trimming took 7 bases from V and 8 from J, leaving 17 bases between them. This CDR3 has 13 residues. CDR1 GTSNPN and CDR2 SVGIG come from the germline V gene (reference sequence). The CDR3 DNA follows: TGTGCCTTGTCCCGCGGGCGGAGGGAAAAACTGTTTTTT. Protein product: CALSRGRREKLFF. Full variable domain (rest looked up from reference TRBV30 and TRBJ1-4): SQTIHQWPATLVQPVGSPLSLECTVEGTSNPNLYWYRQAAGRGLQLLFYSVGIGQISSEVPQNLSASRPQDRQFILSSKKLLLSDSGFYLCALSRGRREKLFFGSGTQLSVL.

The gene calls are TRBV27 and TRBJ2-5, with TRBD2 matching 9 bases. The length of the CDR3 is 16 residues. Germline trimming cut 5 bases from V and 7 bases from J; bases unmatched to any gene: 14. Germline-derived CDR1 and CDR2 are MNHEY and SMNVEV (reference sequence). The CDR3 loop is CASSPRGAGGPRTQYF. CDR3 sequence (DNA): TGTGCCAGCAGTCCCAGGGGAGCGGGGGGCCCAAGGACCCAGTACTTC.

This clone appeared a few times. The rearrangement uses TRBV21-1 and TRBJ1-5; the D segment call TRBD1 is taken from the table without a DNA check. TRBV21-1 is given as a pseudogene. CDR3 size: 14 residues. The CDR3 DNA reads as TGTGCCAGCAGCATACCCAGGGACAATCAGCCCCAGCATTTT. Its translation: CASSIPRDNQPQHF.

V is TRBV9 and J is TRBJ2-3, with TRBD1 matching over 12 bases. With V trimmed by 3 bases and J by 4 bases, 6 bases remained unmatched. The germline V gene encodes CDR1 SGDLS and CDR2 YYNGEE. This CDR3 comprises 16 residues. This CDR3 is CASSGRGTGGPDTQYF. The CDR3, as DNA: TGTGCCAGCAGCGGGAGGGGGACAGGGGGCCCAGATACGCAGTATTTT.

V is TRBV21-1 and J is TRBJ1-2; the D call of TRBD1 is as the table states it, not checked on the DNA. TRBV21-1 is deemed a pseudogene. The CDR3 runs to 15 residues. CDR3: CASSAKTGGTKGYTF. The CDR3 nucleotides read TGTGCCAGCAGCGCAAAAACAGGGGGAACTAAGGGCTACACCTTC.

This chain uses TRBV18 with TRBJ1-4; no reliable D call. CDR3 length: 13 amino acids. Germline V gives CDR1 KGHSH, CDR2 LQKENI. The V end lost 4 bases, the J end lost 5 bases, and 8 bases lay between the germline ends. CDR3 region: CASSQKLNEKLFF. The CDR3 DNA sequence: TGTGCCAGCTCACAAAAGCTAAATGAAAAACTGTTTTTT.

This clone was found once. In nucleotides, the CDR3 is TGTGCCAGCAGCGTAGACCTGGGCGCCGGGGAGCTGTTTTTT. This sequence encodes CASSVDLGAGELFF. The chain is built from TRBV9 and TRBJ2-2; the D is unclear. Trimming shortened V by 0 bases and J by 6 bases, and 9 bases separated the two germline ends. Germline CDR1 SGDLS, CDR2 YYNGEE. This CDR3 region has 14 residues.

V is TRBV11-1 and J is TRBJ2-1; D may be TRBD2 (6 bases). Germline CDR1 is SGHAT and CDR2 is FQDESV (reference sequence). There are 15 residues in the CDR3. The V and J ends lost 1 base and 7 bases respectively, with 14 bases between them. CDR3 sequence: CASSLDGRKRNEQFF. The CDR3 bases are TGTGCCAGCAGCTTAGACGGGAGAAAGAGGAATGAGCAGTTCTTC.

This clone showed up just a few times. V usage is TRBV7-2 and J usage is TRBJ1-5; no definite D call. The germline CDR1 and CDR2 sequences are SGHTA and FQGNSA. V lost 6 bases and J 7 bases, leaving 19 bases between the germline ends. The CDR3 totals 15 residues. The CDR3 loop is CASSSRGGLEQPQHF. In DNA form, the CDR3 reads TGTGCCAGCAGTTCCCGGGGAGGGTTGGAGCAGCCCCAGCATTTT.

This chain uses TRBV2 with TRBJ2-5, with 7 bases lining up with TRBD2. This CDR3 has 13 residues. Trimming removed 8 bases from V and 1 base from J; junction bases left unmatched: 4. CDR1 and CDR2 (germline): SNHLY, FYNNEI. Here the CDR3 reads CASGGETQETQYF. The CDR3 nucleotides are TGTGCCAGCGGGGGGGAGACCCAAGAGACCCAGTACTTC. The whole variable domain, remainder taken from reference TRBV2 and TRBJ2-5, is EPEVTQTPSHQVTQMGQEVILRCVPISNHLYFYWYRQILGQKVEFLVSFYNNEISEKSEIFDDQFSVERPDGSNFTLKIRSTKLEDSAMYFCASGGETQETQYFGPGTRLLVL.

This clone was seen a few times. The V gene is TRBV2, the J gene TRBJ2-5; TRBD1 matches at 9 bases. Germline V gene data show CDR1 as SNHLY and CDR2 as FYNNEI. V shed 4 bases, J shed 3 bases, and the junction held 15 bases outside the gene matches. CDR3 length equals 18 residues. As DNA, the CDR3 is TGTGCCAGCAGTGGACCCTTGGGAGTAGGGACAGGGAAAGAGACCCAGTACTTC. Translated: CASSGPLGVGTGKETQYF.

The rearrangement links TRBV15 to TRBJ2-5; the match to TRBD1 covers 8 bases. This CDR3 comprises 14 residues. The germline gives CDR1 LNHNV, CDR2 YYDKDF (reference sequence). Trimming took 3 bases from V and 7 from J; bases not matched to a gene: 7. The CDR3 sequence: CATSRRGQGPTQYF. The CDR3 coding sequence is TGTGCCACCAGCAGGAGAGGACAGGGCCCGACCCAGTACTTC.